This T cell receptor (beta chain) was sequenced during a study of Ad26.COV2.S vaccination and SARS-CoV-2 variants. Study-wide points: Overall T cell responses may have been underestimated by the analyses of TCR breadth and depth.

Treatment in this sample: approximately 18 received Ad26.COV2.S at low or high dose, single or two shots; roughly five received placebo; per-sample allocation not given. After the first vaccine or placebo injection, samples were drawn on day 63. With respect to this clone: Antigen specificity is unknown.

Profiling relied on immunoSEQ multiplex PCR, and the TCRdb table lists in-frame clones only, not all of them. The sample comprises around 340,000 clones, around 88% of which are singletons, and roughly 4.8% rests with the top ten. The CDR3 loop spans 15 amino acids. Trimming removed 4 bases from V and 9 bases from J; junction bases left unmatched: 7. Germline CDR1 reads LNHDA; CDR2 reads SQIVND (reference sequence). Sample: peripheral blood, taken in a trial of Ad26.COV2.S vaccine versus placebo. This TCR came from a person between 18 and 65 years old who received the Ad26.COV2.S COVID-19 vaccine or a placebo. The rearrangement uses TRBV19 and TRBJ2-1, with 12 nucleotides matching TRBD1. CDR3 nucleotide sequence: TGTGCCAGTAGTAGACCCGGGACAGGGGGCGGTGAGCAGTTCTTC. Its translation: CASSRPGTGGGEQFF.